This T cell receptor beta chain is from a study of beta chain features in type 1 diabetes. Study-wide background: In all, approximately 100,000,000 sorted cells from all samples were analyzed. Findings and limits, study-wide: In every one of the four CD4+ subsets, TCRB CDR3s were moderately but significantly shorter in Type 1 diabetes patients.

Expressed TCRB transcripts were sequenced after all isolated RNA was converted to cDNA. TCRdb's copy holds only in-frame clones and misses some; the assay was immunoSEQ multiplex PCR. The sample gives roughly 220,000 clones, 16% of which show up once; approximately 0.087% is in the top ten. This clone was seen more than once but under ten times. Its antigen is unknown. One heparinised draw of blood, averaging roughly 110 mL, came from each donor. This receptor was obtained from a man aged 30 to 45 with type 1 diabetes. The sequencing input was naive CD4+ T cells from blood.

The CDR3, as DNA: TGCGCCAGCAGCCAAGATGTGGGAAGCGGGGAGAGGACGCAGTATTTT. It yields the protein CASSQDVGSGERTQYF. The rearrangement uses TRBV4-1 and TRBJ2-3; 7 nucleotides agree with TRBD2. This CDR3 is 16 amino acids long. Germline V CDR1 and CDR2: MGHRA, YSYEKL. The J segment lost 9 bases and the V segment lost 0 bases, leaving 12 bases of the junction unmatched.